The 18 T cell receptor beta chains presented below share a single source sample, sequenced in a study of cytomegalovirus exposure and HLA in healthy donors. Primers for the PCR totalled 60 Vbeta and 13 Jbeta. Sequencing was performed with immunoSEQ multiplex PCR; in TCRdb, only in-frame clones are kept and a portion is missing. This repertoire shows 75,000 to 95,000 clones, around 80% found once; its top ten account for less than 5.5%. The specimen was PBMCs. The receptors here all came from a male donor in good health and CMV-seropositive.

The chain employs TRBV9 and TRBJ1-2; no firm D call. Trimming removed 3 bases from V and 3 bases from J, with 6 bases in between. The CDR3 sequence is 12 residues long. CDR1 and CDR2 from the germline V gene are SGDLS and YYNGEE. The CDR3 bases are TGTGCCAGCAGCGCCGAGGACTATGGCTACACCTTC. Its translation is CASSAEDYGYTF. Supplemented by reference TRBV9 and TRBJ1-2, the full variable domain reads DSGVTQTPKHLITATGQRVTLRCSPRSGDLSVYWYQQSLDQGLQFLIQYYNGEERAKGNILERFSAQQFPDLHSELNLSSLELGDSALYFCASSAEDYGYTFGSGTRLTVV.

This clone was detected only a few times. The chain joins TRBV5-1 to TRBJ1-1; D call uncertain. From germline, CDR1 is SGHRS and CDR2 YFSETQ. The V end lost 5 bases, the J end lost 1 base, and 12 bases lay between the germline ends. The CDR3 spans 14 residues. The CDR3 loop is CASSRDNKNTEAFF. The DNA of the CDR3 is TGCGCCAGCAGTCGTGACAACAAGAACACTGAAGCTTTCTTT.

Written as DNA, the CDR3 is TGCGCCAGCACCATGGTGGGGGCCACTGAAGCTTTCTTT. It codes for CASTMVGATEAFF. The gene calls are TRBV5-1 and TRBJ1-1; TRBD1 might be the D (6 bases). This CDR3 contains 13 residues. Germline V lookup: CDR1 SGHRS, CDR2 YFSETQ. V was cut by 6 bases and J by 4 bases, with 13 bases left in between.

CDR3 region: CASSSDSGRAGEQYF. The CDR3 DNA sequence: TGTGCCAGCAGTTCGGATAGCGGGAGGGCTGGAGAGCAGTACTTC. This rearrangement joins TRBV6-5 to TRBJ2-5; 11 nucleotides match TRBD2. The CDR3 is 15 residues long. V was pared by 4 bases and J by 11 bases, with 12 bases of the junction left unmatched. Per germline, CDR1 MNHEY and CDR2 SVGAGI.

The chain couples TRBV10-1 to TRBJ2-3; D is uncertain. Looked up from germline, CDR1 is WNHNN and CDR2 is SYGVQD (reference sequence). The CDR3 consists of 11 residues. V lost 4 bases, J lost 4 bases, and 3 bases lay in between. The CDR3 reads CASSAADTQYF. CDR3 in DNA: TGCGCCAGCAGTGCGGCAGATACGCAGTATTTT.

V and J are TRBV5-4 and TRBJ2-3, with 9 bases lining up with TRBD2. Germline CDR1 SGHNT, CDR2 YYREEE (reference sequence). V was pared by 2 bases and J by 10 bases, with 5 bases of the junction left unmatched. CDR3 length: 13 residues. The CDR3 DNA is TGTGCCAGCAGCTTCGCTAGCGGGACGGCGCAGTATTTT. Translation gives CASSFASGTAQYF.

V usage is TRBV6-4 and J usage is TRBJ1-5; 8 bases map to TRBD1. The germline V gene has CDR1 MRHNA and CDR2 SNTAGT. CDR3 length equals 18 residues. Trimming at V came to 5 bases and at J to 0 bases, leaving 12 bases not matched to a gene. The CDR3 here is CASSYYSDRAYSNQPQHF. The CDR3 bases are TGTGCCAGCAGTTACTACTCGGACAGGGCCTATAGCAATCAGCCCCAGCATTTT.

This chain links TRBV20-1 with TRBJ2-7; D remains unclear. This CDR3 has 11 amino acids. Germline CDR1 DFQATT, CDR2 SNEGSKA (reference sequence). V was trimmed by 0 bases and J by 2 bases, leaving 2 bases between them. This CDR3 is CSARDAYEQYF. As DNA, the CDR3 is TGCAGTGCTAGAGACGCCTACGAGCAGTACTTC.

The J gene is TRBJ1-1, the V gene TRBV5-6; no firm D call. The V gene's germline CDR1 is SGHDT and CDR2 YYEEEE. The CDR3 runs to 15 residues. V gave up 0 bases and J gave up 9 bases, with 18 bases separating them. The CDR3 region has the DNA TGTGCCAGCAGCTTGGCATCTTTGGTAACGGGAAAAGCTTTCTTT. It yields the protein CASSLASLVTGKAFF.

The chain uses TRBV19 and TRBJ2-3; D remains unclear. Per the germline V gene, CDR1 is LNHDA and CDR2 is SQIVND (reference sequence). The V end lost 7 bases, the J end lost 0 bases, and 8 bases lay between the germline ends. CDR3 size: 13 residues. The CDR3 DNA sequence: TGTGCCAGTACCATCCCAAGCACAGATACGCAGTATTTT. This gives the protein CASTIPSTDTQYF.

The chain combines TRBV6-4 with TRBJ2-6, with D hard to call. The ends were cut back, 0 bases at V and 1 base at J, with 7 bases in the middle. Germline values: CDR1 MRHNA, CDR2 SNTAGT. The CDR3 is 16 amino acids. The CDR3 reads CASSDSSRSGANVLTF. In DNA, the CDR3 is TGTGCCAGCAGTGACTCGAGCAGGTCTGGGGCCAACGTCCTGACTTTC.

CDR3 nucleotides: TGTGCCAGAAGCCCGCGGACAGGGGATGAGCAGTACTTC. Protein product: CARSPRTGDEQYF. V usage is TRBV5-3 and J usage is TRBJ2-7; 9 nucleotides line up with TRBD1. TRBV5-3 is an ORF; its function is uncertain. J was trimmed by 7 bases and V by 4 bases; bases with no gene match: 6. This CDR3 contains 13 residues.

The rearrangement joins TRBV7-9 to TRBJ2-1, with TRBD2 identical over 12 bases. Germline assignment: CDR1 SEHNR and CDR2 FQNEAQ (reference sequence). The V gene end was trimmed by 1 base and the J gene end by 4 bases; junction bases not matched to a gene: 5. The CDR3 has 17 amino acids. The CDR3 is CASSLGGTSGRYNEQFF. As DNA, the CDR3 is TGTGCCAGCAGCTTAGGTGGGACTAGCGGGCGGTACAATGAGCAGTTCTTC. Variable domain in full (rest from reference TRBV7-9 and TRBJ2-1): DTGVSQNPRHKITKRGQNVTFRCDPISEHNRLYWYRQTLGQGPEFLTYFQNEAQLEKSRLLSDRFSAERPKGSFSTLEIQRTEQGDSAMYLCASSLGGTSGRYNEQFFGPGTRLTVL.

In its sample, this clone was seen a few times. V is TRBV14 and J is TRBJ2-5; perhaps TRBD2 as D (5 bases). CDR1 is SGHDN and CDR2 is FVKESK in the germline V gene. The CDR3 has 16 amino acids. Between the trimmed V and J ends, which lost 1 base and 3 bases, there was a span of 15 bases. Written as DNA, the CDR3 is TGTGCCAGCAGCCAAGGCAAGGAGGCACTCGAAGAGACCCAGTACTTC. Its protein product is CASSQGKEALEETQYF.

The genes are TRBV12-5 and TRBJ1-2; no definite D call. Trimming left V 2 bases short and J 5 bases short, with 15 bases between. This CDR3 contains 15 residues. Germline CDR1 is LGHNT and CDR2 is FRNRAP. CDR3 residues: CASGLPGRAAYGYTF. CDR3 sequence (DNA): TGTGCTAGTGGTTTGCCGGGGAGGGCAGCATATGGCTACACCTTC.

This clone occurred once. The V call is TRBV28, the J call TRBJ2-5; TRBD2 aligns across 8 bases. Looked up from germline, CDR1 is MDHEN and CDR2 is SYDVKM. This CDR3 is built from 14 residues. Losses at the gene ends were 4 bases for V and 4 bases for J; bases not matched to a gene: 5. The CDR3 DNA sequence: TGTGCCAGCAGTTCCATAGCGGGACGAGAGACCCAGTACTTC. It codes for CASSSIAGRETQYF.

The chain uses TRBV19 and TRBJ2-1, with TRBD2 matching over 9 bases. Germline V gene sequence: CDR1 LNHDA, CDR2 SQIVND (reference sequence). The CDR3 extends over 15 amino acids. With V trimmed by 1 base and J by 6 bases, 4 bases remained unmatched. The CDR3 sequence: CASSIVAGALNEQFF. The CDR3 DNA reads TGTGCCAGTAGTATAGTAGCGGGAGCCCTCAATGAGCAGTTCTTC.

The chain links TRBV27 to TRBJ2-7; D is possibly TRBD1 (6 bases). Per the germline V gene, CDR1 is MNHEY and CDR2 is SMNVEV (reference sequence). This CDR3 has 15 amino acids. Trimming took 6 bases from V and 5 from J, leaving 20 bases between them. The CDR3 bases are TGTGCCAGCAGACTTTCAGGGGCTCTTTACCACGAGCAGTACTTC. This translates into CASRLSGALYHEQYF.